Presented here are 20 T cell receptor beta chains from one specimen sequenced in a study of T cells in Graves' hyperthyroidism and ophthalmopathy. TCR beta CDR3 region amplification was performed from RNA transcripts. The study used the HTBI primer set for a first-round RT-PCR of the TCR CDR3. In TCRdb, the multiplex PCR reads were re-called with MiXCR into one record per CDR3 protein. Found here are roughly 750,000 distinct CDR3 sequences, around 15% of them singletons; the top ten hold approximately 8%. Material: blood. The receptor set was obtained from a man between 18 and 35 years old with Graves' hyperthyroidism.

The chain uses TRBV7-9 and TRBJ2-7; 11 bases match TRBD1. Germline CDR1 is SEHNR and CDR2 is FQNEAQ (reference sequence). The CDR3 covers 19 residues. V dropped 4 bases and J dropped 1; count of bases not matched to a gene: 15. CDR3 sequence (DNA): TGTGCCAGCAGCTCGGATCCCCTCCGGGACAGGGGGTTGTCCTACGAGCAGTACTTC. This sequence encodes CASSSDPLRDRGLSYEQYF.

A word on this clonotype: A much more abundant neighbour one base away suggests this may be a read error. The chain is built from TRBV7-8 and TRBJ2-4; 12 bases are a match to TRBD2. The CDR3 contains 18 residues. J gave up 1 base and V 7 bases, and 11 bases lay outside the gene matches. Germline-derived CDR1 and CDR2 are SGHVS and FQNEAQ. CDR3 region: CASIPASGRASAKNIQYF. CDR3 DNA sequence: TGTGCCAGCATCCCAGCTAGCGGGAGGGCCAGCGCCAAAAACATTCAGTACTTC.

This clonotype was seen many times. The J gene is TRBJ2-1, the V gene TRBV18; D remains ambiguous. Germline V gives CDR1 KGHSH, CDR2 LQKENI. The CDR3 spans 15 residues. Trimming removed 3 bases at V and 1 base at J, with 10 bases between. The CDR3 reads CASSPVVGSYNEQFF. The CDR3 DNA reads TGTGCCAGCTCACCTGTGGTGGGTTCCTACAATGAGCAGTTCTTC.

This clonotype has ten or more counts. The CDR3 loop reads CASSLGLSETQYF. CDR3 bases: TGTGCCAGCAGCTTAGGCCTATCCGAGACCCAGTACTTC. The chain is built from TRBV11-2 and TRBJ2-5; D is ambiguous. CDR3 size: 13 residues. CDR1 is SGHAT and CDR2 is FQNNGV in the germline V gene. Trimming took off 1 base at V and 5 bases at J, with 8 bases between the two ends.

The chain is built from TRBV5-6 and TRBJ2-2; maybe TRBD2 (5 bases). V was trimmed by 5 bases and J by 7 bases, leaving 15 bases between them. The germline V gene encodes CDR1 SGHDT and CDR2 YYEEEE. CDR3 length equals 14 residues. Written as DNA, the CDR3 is TGTGCCAGCAGACTAAGAGGGTCGGACGGGGAGCTGTTTTTT. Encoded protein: CASRLRGSDGELFF.

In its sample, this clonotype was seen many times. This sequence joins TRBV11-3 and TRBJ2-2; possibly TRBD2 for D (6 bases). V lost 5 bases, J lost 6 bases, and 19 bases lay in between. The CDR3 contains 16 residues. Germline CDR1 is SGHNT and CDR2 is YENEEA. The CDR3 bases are TGTGCCAGCAGCCCCGTCGGGGGAGCCCTCTCCGGGGAGCTGTTTTTT. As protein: CASSPVGGALSGELFF.

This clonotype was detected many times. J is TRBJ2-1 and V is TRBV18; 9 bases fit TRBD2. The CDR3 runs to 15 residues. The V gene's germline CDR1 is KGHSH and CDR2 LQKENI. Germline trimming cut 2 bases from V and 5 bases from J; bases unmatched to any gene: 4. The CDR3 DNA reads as TGTGCCAGCTCACCAGCTGGACTAGCGAACAATGAGCAGTTCTTC. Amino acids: CASSPAGLANNEQFF.

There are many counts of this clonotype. The CDR3 loop reads CSGPLDSYEQYF. The CDR3 DNA follows: TGCAGTGGCCCCCTCGACTCCTACGAGCAGTACTTC. The V call is TRBV20-1, the J call TRBJ2-7, with D unresolved. There are 12 residues in the CDR3. Trimming removed 7 bases from V and 0 bases from J, with 10 bases in between. Per the germline V gene, CDR1 is DFQATT and CDR2 is SNEGSKA (reference sequence).

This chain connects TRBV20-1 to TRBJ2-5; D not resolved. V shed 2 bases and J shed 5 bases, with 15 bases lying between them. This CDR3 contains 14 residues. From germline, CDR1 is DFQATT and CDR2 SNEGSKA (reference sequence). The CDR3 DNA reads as TGCAGTGCTAGACCCCCTGGAAGGACCGAGACCCAGTACTTC. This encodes CSARPPGRTETQYF.

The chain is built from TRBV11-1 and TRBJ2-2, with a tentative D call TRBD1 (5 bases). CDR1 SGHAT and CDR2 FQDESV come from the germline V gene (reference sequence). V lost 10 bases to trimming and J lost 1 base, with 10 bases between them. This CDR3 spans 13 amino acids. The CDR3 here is CAIREENTGELFF. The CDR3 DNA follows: TGTGCCATCAGGGAAGAGAACACCGGGGAGCTGTTTTTT.

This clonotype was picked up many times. The CDR3 loop is CAWSVAHAQPQHF. The CDR3 nucleotides read TGTGCCTGGAGTGTGGCACATGCGCAGCCCCAGCATTTT. The chain uses TRBV30 and TRBJ1-5, with D unclear. Deletions cut 0 bases from V and 7 bases from J, with 10 bases between. The CDR3 consists of 13 residues. CDR1 GTSNPN and CDR2 SVGIG come from the germline V gene (reference sequence).

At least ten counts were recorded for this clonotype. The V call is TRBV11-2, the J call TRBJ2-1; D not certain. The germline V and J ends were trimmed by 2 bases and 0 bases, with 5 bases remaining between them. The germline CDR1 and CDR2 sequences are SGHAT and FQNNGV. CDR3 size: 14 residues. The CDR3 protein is CASSLYSSYNEQFF. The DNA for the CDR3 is TGTGCCAGCAGCTTATATAGCTCCTACAATGAGCAGTTCTTC.

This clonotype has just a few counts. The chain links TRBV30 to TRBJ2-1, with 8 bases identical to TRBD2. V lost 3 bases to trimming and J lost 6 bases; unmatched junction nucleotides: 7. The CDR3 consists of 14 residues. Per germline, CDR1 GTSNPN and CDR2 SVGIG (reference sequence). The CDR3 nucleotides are TGTGCCTGGAGAATTGTAGCGGGAACCAATGAGCAGTTCTTC. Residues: CAWRIVAGTNEQFF.

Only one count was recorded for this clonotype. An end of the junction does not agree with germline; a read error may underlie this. CDR3 in DNA: TGTGCCAGCACAACAAGCCTTAGCAGTCAGCCCCAGCATTTT. Residues: CASTTSLSSQPQHF. The chain is built from TRBV6-1 and TRBJ1-5; D ambiguous. The CDR3 contains 14 residues. Germline V gene sequence: CDR1 MNHNS, CDR2 SASEGT.

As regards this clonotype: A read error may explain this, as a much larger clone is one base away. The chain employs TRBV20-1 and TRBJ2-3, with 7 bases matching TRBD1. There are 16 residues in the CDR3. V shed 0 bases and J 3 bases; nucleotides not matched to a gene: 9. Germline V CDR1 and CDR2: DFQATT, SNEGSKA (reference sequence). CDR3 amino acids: CSARDITGVRTDTQYF. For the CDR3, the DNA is TGCAGTGCTAGAGATATAACAGGGGTAAGAACAGATACGCAGTATTTT.

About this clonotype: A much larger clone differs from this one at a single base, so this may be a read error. This chain's CDR3 is CASSQDRGSYEQYF. The CDR3, as DNA: TGTGCCAGCAGCCAAGATCGGGGCTCCTACGAGCAGTACTTC. The chain carries TRBV14 and TRBJ2-7; possibly TRBD2 for D (5 bases). The CDR3 has 14 amino acids. CDR1 is SGHDN, CDR2 FVKESK, per germline. V dropped 0 bases and J dropped 0 bases, with 6 bases sitting between them.

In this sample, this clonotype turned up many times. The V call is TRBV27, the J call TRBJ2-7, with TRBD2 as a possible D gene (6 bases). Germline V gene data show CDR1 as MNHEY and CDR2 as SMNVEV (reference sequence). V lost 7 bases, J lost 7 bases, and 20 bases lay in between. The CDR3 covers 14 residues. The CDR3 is CASTTAVGAGEQYF. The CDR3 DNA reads TGTGCCAGCACCACCGCGGTAGGGGCGGGGGAGCAGTACTTC.

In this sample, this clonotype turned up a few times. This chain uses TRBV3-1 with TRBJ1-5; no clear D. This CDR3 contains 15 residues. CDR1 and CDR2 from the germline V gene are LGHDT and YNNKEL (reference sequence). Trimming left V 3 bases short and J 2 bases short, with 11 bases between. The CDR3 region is CASSQGPNGNQPQHF. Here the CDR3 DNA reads TGTGCCAGCAGCCAGGGTCCTAACGGCAATCAGCCCCAGCATTTT.

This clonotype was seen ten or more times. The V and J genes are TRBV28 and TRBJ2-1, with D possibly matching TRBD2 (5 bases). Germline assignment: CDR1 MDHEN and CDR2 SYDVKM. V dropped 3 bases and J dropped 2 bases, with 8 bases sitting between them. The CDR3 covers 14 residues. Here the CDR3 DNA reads TGTGCCAGCAGTTTCGCACTAGCCTACAATGAGCAGTTCTTC. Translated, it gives CASSFALAYNEQFF.

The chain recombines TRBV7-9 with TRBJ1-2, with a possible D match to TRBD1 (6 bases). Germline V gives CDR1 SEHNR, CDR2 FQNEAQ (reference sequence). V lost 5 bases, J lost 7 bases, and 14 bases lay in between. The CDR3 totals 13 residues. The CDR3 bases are TGTGCCAGCAGCCGGGAGGGGGGACTTGGCTACACCTTC. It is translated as CASSREGGLGYTF.